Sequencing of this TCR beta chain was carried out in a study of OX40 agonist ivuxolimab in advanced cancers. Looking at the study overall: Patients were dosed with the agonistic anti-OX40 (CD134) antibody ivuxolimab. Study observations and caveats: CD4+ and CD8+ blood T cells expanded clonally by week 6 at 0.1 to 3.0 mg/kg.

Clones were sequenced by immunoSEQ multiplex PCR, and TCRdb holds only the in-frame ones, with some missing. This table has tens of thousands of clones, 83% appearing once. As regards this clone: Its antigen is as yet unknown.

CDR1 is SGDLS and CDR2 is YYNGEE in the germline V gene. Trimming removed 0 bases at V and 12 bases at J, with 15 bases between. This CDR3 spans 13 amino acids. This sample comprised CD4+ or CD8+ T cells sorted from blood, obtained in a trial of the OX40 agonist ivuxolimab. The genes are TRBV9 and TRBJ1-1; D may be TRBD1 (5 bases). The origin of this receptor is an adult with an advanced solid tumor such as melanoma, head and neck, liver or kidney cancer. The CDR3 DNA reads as TGTGCCAGCAGCGTAGTTGCTGACGGGGGAACTTTCTTT. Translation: CASSVVADGGTFF.